This T cell receptor (beta chain) emerged from a study of T-cell memory formation after mild COVID-19. About the study: Largely, TCR clusters stayed within a single donor.

The table lists this clonotype with a few counts. TCRdb passed the 5' RACE reads through MiXCR, listing each CDR3 protein once. The sample shows tens of thousands of distinct CDR3 sequences, 10% to 15% of them seen only once. Trimming pared 5 bases from V and 7 bases from J, leaving 17 bases between. The germline V gene encodes CDR1 SGHVS and CDR2 FNYEAQ. There are 14 residues in the CDR3. This clonotype originated in an adult woman who had mild COVID-19 (a few samples of this study predate the infection). Cell type and time point are not known. Specimen: PBMCs or a T cell subset sorted from them (not recorded which). This chain links TRBV7-6 with TRBJ1-1; D is perhaps TRBD1 (6 bases). The chain's CDR3 is CASSPFGGDGEAFF. CDR3 in DNA: TGTGCCAGCAGCCCGTTCGGGGGCGATGGTGAAGCTTTCTTT.